Listed below are T cell receptor beta chains from one sample, sequenced in a study of metastatic and nonmetastatic thyroid tumors. TCRdb reassembled clones from the PCR reads with MiXCR. The repertoire holds under 8,500 clones, with approximately 40% as singletons. Sequenced input: tumor tissue. The receptors originated from a female donor with papillary thyroid cancer or a benign thyroid nodule (not recorded which). Some clones in this sample may be carry-over from other donors' samples. Each CDR3 is given without its conserved first and last residue. The D gene is left open where the match is weak.

D gene | J gene | V gene | CDR3 protein
NA | TRBJ1-5 | TRBV30 | AWDFGDAQPQH
NA | TRBJ2-7 | TRBV20-1 | SARGDIPGAYEQY
NA | TRBJ1-4 | TRBV20-1 | SARGAVAPTRATNEKLF
TRBD1 | TRBJ1-2 | TRBV20-1 | SARQQGLGGYT
TRBD1 | TRBJ1-2 | TRBV24-1 | ATSLQQGDGYT
NA | TRBJ1-6 | TRBV30 | AWSETDNSPLH
TRBD1 | TRBJ2-2 | TRBV20-1 | SARFSGQGESGELF
TRBD1 | TRBJ1-5 | TRBV28 | ASREVKRGRGQPQH
NA | TRBJ2-1 | TRBV11-2 | ASSWTRDTSYNEQF
NA | TRBJ1-1 | TRBV6-2/TRBV6-3 | ASSYNTEGGTEAF
NA | TRBJ2-7 | TRBV30 | DWYNFSGTNYEQY
NA | TRBJ2-2 | TRBV28 | ASSPVIDTGELF
NA | TRBJ2-7 | TRBV6-2/TRBV6-3 | ASSYPLVVGGQTIDEQY
NA | TRBJ2-7 | TRBV20-1 | SASGNYEQY
NA | TRBJ2-5 | TRBV6-1 | ASSREETQY
NA | TRBJ2-3 | TRBV11-2 | ASSSWTGTITDTQY
TRBD1 | TRBJ2-7 | TRBV18 | ASSASSGTGGGSYEQY
NA | TRBJ2-5 | TRBV24-1 | ATSDLSRDQETQY
NA | TRBJ2-5 | TRBV18 | ASSPIGTETQY
NA | TRBJ2-7 | TRBV5-1 | ASSTRGPSYEQY
TRBD1 | TRBJ1-6 | TRBV5-1 | ASSAGGYGNSPLH
TRBD2 | TRBJ2-2 | TRBV6-1 | ASRQIAGLNTGELF
TRBD1 | TRBJ1-5 | TRBV6-1 | ASSDMGQGDSQPQH
TRBD1 | TRBJ1-6 | TRBV20-1 | SVWDRGSPLH
TRBD2 | TRBJ2-7 | TRBV19 | ASSHGTSGEQY
TRBD1 | TRBJ2-7 | TRBV13 | ASSPYRGKDEQY
NA | TRBJ2-3 | TRBV12-3/TRBV12-4 | ASSSQGPDTQY
TRBD1 | TRBJ1-2 | TRBV5-1 | ASSPGTGEGYT
NA | TRBJ1-6 | TRBV4-2 | ASSPTEPTSPSPLH